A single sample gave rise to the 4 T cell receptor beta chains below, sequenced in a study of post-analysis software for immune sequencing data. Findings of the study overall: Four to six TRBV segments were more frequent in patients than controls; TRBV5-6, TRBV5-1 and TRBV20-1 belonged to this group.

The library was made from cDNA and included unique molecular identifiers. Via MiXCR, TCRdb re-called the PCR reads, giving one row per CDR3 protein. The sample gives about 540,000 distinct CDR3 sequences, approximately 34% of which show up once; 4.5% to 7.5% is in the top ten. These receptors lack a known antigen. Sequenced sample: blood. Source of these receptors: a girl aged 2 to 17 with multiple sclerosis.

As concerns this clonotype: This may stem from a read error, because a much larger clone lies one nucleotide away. CDR3 DNA sequence: TGCAATGCTACCAATAATGAAAAACTGTTTTTT. As protein: CNATNNEKLFF. The chain combines TRBV20-1 with TRBJ1-4; no clear D. The CDR3 spans 11 residues. CDR1 is DFQATT and CDR2 is SNEGSKA in the germline V gene (reference sequence).

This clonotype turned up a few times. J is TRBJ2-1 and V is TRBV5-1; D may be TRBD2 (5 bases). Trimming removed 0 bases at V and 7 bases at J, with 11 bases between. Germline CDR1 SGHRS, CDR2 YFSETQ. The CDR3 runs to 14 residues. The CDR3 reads CASSLDGGSNEQFF. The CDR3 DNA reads TGCGCCAGCAGCTTGGATGGAGGATCGAATGAGCAGTTCTTC. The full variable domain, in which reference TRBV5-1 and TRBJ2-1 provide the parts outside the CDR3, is KAGVTQTPRYLIKTRGQQVTLSCSPISGHRSVSWYQQTPGQGLQFLFEYFSETQRNKGNFPGRFSGRQFSNSRSEMNVSTLELGDSALYLCASSLDGGSNEQFFGPGTRLTVL.

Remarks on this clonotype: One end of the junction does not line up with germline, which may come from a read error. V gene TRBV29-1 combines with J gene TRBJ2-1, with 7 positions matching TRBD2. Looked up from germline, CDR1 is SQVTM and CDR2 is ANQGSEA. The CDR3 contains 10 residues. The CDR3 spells CSAGGNAQFF. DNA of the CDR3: TGCAGCGCGGGGGGAAATGCGCAGTTCTTC.

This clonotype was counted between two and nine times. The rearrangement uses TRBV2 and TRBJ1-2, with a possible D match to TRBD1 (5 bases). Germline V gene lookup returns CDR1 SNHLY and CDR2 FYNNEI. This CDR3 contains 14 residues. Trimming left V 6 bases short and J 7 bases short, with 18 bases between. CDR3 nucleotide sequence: TGTGCCAGCAGGTTGACGGGAGATGGGGGTGGCTACACCTTC. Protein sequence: CASRLTGDGGGYTF.